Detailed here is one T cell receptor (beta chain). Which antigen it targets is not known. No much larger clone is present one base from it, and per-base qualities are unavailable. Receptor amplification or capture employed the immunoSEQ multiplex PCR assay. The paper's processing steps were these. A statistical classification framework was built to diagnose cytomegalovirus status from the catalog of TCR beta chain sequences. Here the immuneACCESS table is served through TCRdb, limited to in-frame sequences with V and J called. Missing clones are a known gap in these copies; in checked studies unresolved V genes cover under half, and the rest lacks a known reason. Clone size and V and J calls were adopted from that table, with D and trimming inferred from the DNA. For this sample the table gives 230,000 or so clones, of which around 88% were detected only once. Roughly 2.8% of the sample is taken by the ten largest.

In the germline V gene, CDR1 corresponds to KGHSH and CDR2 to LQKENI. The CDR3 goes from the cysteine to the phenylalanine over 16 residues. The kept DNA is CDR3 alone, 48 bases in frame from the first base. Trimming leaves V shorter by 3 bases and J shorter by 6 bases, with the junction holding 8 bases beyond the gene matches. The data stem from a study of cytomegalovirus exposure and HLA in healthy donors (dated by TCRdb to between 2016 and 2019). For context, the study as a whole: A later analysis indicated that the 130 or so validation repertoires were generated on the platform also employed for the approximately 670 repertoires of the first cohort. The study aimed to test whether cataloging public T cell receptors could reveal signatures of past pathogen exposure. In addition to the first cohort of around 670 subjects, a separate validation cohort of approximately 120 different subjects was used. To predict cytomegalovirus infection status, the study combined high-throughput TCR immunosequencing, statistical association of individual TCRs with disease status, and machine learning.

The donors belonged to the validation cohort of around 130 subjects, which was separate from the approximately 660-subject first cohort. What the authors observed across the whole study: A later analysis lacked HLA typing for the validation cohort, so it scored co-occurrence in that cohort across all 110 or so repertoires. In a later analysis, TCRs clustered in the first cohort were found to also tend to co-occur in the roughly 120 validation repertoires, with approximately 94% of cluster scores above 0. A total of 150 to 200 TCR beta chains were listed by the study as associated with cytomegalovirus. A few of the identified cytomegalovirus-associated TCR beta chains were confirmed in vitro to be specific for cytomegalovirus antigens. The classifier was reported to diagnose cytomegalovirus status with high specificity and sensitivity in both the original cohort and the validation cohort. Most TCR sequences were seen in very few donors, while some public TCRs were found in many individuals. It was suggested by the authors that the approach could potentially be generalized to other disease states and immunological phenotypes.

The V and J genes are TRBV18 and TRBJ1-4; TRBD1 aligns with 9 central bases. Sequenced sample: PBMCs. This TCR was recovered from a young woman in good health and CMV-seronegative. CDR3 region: CASSPGQGVVDEKLFF. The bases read TGTGCCAGCTCACCGGGACAGGGAGTAGTGGATGAAAAACTGTTTTTT.